The clone carrying this T cell receptor beta chain was picked up a small number of times. Its antigen is still unknown. A J-beta primer mix and a sample-barcoded 5' primer were used in a second PCR of roughly 6 to 11 cycles. One entry per CDR3 protein, called by TCRdb with MiXCR from the 5' RACE reads. The sample holds fewer than 650,000 distinct CDR3 sequences, 25% to 35% seen once. V dropped 0 bases and J dropped 11 bases, with 13 bases sitting between them. The CDR3 runs 13 residues. The germline V gene has CDR1 SGDLS and CDR2 YYNGEE. The data derive from a study of blood T cells in healthy people across ages. Whole-study findings and limits: Correlation between TCR beta diversity and naive T cell percentage was strong. A conclusive naive versus antigen-experienced comparison was prevented by the unsorted PBMCs.

Total RNA amounts of at least 6 micrograms were extracted per sample. The data were also submitted as part of a second study, on T cells of mothers and their children. According to that study: A handful of children, together with their three healthy Caucasian mothers, made up the donors.

The specimen was blood. This sequence was found in a boy between 2 and 15 years old in good health. The chain is built from TRBV9 and TRBJ2-3; either TRBD1 or TRBD2 may supply D (6 bases each). Here the CDR3 reads CASSVGVEGGQYF. The CDR3, as DNA: TGTGCCAGCAGCGTAGGAGTTGAGGGGGGGCAGTATTTT.